This T cell receptor (beta chain) was captured by sequencing in a study of blood T cells in healthy people across ages (dated by TCRdb to 2013 to 2016). As for the study more broadly: In model experiments, template switching captured about one uniquely barcoded TCR beta cDNA molecule for every two T cells. The donors were divided into four age groups: young (average 16 years), middle-aged (under 40), aged (around 67) and long-lived (roughly 86). Donors of different ages were randomly distributed across sequencing lanes to avoid experimental bias. For two donors (one aged 18 to 30 and one aged 80 or older), the study analyzed two additional independent replicas of 1 million unique cDNA reads from the same blood draw. Using deep sequencing normalized with unique cDNA molecular identifiers, the study measured how TCR beta repertoire diversity changes with age.

Points the paper makes about the study in general: The long-lived group showed more naive CD4+ T cells, fewer expanded clones and increased TCR diversity than the aged group, suggesting age selection. Because profiling used bulk unsorted PBMCs, naive and antigen-experienced compartments could not be compared conclusively. Estimates of total diversity based on one million sequenced T cells were regarded as lower bounds and as underestimates. A strong correlation was found between observed TCR beta diversity and the percentage of naive T cells measured by flow cytometry. The CMV infection status of donors was not known, potentially confounding age-related changes in expanded clonotypes. Observed TCR beta diversity per million T cells fell roughly linearly with age, and a significant reduction was already apparent by age around 40.

Looking up the germline V gene yields CDR1 SGHAT and CDR2 FQNNGV. The CDR3 runs 15 amino acids, cysteine and phenylalanine included. The CDR3 DNA has 45 bases and is translated from base 1. Donors were a few dozen systemically healthy Caucasian individuals from Russia aged roughly 6 to 90 years. About 10 milliliters of peripheral blood were collected from each donor into EDTA-treated Vacutainer tubes. PBMCs were isolated by Ficoll-Paque density-gradient centrifugation, with at least 6 million obtained per sample. Total RNA was extracted from PBMCs with Trizol reagent, with at least 5.5 micrograms obtained per sample. For every donor, an aliquot of PBMCs went through flow cytometry to measure the percentages of naive CD45RAhigh/CD27high T cells. A remark on this clonotype: What this receptor recognizes is not known. It has no much larger one-base neighbor in the sample; base qualities were not kept.

The library was made by 5' RACE. Sequencer: Illumina HiSeq 2500. The second PCR ran for roughly 7 to 11 cycles and used a J-beta primer mix along with a sample-barcoded 5' primer. A unique molecular identifier was introduced onto each TCR beta cDNA molecule by a template-switch 5' adaptor carrying 12 random nucleotides. Each sample yielded at least 2.5 million CDR3-containing paired-end reads. The Mint cDNA synthesis kit, primed by a TRBC-specific oligonucleotide, was used to synthesize first-strand cDNA from all RNA. Following uracil-DNA glycosylase treatment, all cDNA underwent a first 18-cycle PCR with the universal primers M1SS and BC2_uni_R. In the source study's methods: For normalization, 1 million high-quality reads, each with a distinct molecular identifier, were randomly selected from each sample. Instead of being binned into consensus sequences, reads with shared molecular identifiers were discarded. CDR3 identification, clonotype clustering and error correction used MiTCR with a Q25 quality threshold and the strictest error-elimination algorithm. Lower-bound total TCR beta diversity was estimated with a nonparametric unseen species model using Euler transformation. TCRdb reworked the public reads: Q25 trimming with fastp, MiXCR clone assembly, productive beta chains retained. Each entry is one CDR3 protein sequence, shown with its most common DNA and genes. The V and J calls were determined by TCRdb, not by the authors. The sample contains 650,000 or so distinct CDR3 sequences, 52% of them found a single time. The ten most abundant clones make up approximately 15% of the sample.

The sequencing sample was made of blood. The receptor chain draws on TRBV11-2 and TRBJ2-1; a stretch of 8 junction bases matches TRBD2. The DNA end is a closer match to TRBJ2-7, so the J assignment may be wrong. The sequence came from a woman older than 75 in good health. The CDR3 in this case is CASSLWRGDSYEQYF. The sequenced DNA: TGTGCCAGCAGCTTATGGCGGGGGGACTCCTACGAGCAGTACTTC.